The clone carrying this T cell receptor (beta chain) was counted between two and nine times. Its antigen is as yet unknown. TCRdb passed the RT-PCR reads through MiXCR, listing each CDR3 protein once. The repertoire holds under 200,000 distinct CDR3 sequences, with about 10% as singletons. The sample belongs to a study of response to subunit inactivated influenza vaccine. Study-wide results and caveats: Authors suggested that a seasonal influenza vaccination recruits few new T cells each time.

The CDR3 has 14 amino acids. Trimming stripped 2 bases from V and 0 bases from J, with 7 bases between. The V gene's germline CDR1 is MNHEY and CDR2 SVGAGI. The sequence was obtained from a man in his fifties or sixties who received an inactivated influenza vaccine. The genes are TRBV6-5 and TRBJ1-1; no reliable D call. The input for sequencing was CD8+ T cells sorted from PBMCs, taken less than 30 months after vaccination. In nucleotides, the CDR3 is TGTGCCAGCAGTTACCGCGGGGTGAACACTGAAGCTTTCTTT. Translation: CASSYRGVNTEAFF.